This T cell receptor beta chain was observed in a study of blood T cell repertoires in COVID-19. At the level of the study: There were acute and convalescent COVID-19 samples, and they came from the United States, Italy and Spain. Nucleic acid was either cDNA or gDNA, and it came from T cells, B-cell-depleted T cells, or PBMCs.

A few counts support this clone. The authors' processing: Amplification from reference gene primers served as the basis for estimated nucleated cell counts. The assay was immunoSEQ multiplex PCR, and TCRdb's table has in-frame clones only and misses some. That table supplies the V and J calls and clone size; D and trimming were determined from the DNA. The sample consists of around 26,000 clones, less than 85% of them appearing once. The CDR3 has 12 residues. V was pared by 4 bases and J by 3 bases, with 7 bases between. The germline V gene encodes CDR1 LGHDT and CDR2 YNNKEL (reference sequence). The sequence was collected from a human donor in a cohort sampled during active COVID-19. The chain combines TRBV3-1 (or the pseudogene TRBV3-2) with TRBJ2-7; tentative D call: TRBD1 (6 bases). Sequenced: peripheral blood. CDR3 DNA: TGTGCCAGCAGCCCGGACAGCTACGAGCAGTACTTC. It yields the protein CASSPDSYEQYF.